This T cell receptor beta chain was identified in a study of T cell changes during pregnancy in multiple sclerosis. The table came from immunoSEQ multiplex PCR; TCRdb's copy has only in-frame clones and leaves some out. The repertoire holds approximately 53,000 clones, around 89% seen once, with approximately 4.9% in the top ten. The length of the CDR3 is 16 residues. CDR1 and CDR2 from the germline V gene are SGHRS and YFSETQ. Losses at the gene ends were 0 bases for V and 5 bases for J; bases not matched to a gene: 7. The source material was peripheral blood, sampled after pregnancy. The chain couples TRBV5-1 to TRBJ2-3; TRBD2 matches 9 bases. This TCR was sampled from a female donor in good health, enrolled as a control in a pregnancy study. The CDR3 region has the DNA TGCGCCAGCAGCTTGGGTCTAGCGGGATATCTAGATACGCAGTATTTT. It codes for CASSLGLAGYLDTQYF.